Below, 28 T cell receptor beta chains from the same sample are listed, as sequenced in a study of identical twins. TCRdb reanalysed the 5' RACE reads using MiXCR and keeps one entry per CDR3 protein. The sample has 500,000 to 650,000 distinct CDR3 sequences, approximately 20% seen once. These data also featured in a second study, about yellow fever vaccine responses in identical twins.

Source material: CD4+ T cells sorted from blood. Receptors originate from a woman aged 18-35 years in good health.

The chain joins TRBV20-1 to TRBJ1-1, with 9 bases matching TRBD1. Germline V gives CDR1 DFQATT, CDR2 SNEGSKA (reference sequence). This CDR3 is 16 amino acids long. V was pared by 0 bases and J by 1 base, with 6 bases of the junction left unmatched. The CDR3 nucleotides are TGCAGTGCTAGAGATCAAAGGACAGGGGCGAACACTGAAGCTTTCTTT. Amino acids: CSARDQRTGANTEAFF.

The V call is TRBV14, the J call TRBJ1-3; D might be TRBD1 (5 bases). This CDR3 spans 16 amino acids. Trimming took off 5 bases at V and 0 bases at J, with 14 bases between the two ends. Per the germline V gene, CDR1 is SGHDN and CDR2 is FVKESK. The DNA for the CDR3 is TGTGCCAGCAGCGCTTACGGGGGAGCCTCTGGAAACACCATATATTTT. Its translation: CASSAYGGASGNTIYF.

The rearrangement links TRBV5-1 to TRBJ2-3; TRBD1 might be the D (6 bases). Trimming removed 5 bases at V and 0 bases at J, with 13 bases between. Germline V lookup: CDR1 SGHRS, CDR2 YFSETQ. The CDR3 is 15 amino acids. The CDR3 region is CASSLTGLSTDTQYF. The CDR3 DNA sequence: TGCGCCAGCAGTTTAACAGGGCTCAGCACAGATACGCAGTATTTT.

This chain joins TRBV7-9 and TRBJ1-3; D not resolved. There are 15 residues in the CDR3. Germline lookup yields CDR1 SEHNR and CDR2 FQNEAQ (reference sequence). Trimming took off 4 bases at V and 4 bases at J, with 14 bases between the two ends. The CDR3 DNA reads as TGTGCCAGCAGCTCGCCTAAGGGAATCGGAAACACCATATATTTT. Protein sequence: CASSSPKGIGNTIYF.

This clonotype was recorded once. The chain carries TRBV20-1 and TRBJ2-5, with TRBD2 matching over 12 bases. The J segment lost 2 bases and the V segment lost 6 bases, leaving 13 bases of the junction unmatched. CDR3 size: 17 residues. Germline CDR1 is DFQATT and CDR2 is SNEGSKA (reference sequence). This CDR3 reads CSASRLAGEGVQETQYF. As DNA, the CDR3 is TGCAGTGCCTCTCGACTAGCGGGGGAGGGAGTACAAGAGACCCAGTACTTC.

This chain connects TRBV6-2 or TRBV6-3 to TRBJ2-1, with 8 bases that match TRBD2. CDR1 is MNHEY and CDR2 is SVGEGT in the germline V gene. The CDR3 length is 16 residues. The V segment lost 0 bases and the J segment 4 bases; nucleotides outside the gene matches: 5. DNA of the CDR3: TGTGCCAGCAGTTACTCTACCGGGGGGGATTACAATGAGCAGTTCTTC. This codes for CASSYSTGGDYNEQFF.

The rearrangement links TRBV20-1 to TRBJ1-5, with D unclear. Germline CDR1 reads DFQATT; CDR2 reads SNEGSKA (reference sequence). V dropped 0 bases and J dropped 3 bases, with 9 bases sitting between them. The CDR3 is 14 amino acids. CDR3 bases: TGCAGTGCTAGAGAATCAGGAAACAATCAGCCCCAGCATTTT. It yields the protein CSARESGNNQPQHF.

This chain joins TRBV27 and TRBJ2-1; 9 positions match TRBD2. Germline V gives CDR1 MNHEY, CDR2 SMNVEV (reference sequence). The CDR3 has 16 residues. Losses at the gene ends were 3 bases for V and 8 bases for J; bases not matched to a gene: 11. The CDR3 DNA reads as TGTGCCAGCAGTTTGGCGGGAGGGGCCCTAGGGGATGAGCAGTTCTTC. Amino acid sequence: CASSLAGGALGDEQFF.

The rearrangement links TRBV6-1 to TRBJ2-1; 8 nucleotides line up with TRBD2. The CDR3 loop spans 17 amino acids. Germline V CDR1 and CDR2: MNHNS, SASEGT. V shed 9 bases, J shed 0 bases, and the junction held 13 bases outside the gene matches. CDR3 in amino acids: CASIRGGITSSYNEQFF. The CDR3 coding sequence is TGTGCCAGTATCCGGGGGGGGATCACAAGCTCCTACAATGAGCAGTTCTTC.

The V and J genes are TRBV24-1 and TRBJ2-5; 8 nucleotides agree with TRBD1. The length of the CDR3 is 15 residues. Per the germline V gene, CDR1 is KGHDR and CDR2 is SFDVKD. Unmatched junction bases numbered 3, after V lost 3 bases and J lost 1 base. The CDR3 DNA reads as TGTGCCACCAGTGATACGGGACAGGTCCAAGAGACCCAGTACTTC. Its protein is CATSDTGQVQETQYF.

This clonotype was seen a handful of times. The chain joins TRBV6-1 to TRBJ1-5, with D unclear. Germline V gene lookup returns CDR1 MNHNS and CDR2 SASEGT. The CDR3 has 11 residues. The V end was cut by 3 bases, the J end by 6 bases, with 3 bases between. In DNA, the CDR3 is TGTGCCAGCAGTGATTCTCAGCCCCAGCATTTT. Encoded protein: CASSDSQPQHF.

CDR3 sequence reads: CSARVLGGDGTGELFF. CDR3 sequence (DNA): TGCAGTGCTAGGGTCCTGGGGGGGGATGGCACCGGGGAGCTGTTTTTT. The chain links TRBV20-1 to TRBJ2-2, with 7 positions matching TRBD2. Germline trimming cut 3 bases from V and 4 bases from J; bases unmatched to any gene: 11. The CDR3 runs to 16 residues. Germline lookup yields CDR1 DFQATT and CDR2 SNEGSKA (reference sequence).

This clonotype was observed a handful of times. This CDR3 is CASSKMVVAGVTGELFF. The CDR3 region has the DNA TGTGCCAGCAGCAAAATGGTGGTAGCGGGAGTAACCGGGGAGCTGTTTTTT. The rearrangement links TRBV7-6 to TRBJ2-2; 9 bases are a match to TRBD2. V was pared by 5 bases and J by 5 bases, with 12 bases of the junction left unmatched. The germline CDR1 and CDR2 sequences are SGHVS and FNYEAQ. The CDR3 is 17 residues long.

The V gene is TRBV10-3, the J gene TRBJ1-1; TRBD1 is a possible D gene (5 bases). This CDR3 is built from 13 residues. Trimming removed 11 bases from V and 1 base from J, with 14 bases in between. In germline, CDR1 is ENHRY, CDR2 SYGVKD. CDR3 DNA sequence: TGTGCCGCCCAACCTCAGGGGAACACTGAAGCTTTCTTT. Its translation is CAAQPQGNTEAFF.

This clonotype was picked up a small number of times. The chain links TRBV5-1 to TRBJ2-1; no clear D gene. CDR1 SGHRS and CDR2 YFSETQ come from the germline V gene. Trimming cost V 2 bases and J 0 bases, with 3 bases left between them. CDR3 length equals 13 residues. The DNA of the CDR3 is TGCGCCAGCAGCTTTCGCTCCTACAATGAGCAGTTCTTC. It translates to CASSFRSYNEQFF. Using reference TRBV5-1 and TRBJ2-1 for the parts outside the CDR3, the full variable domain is KAGVTQTPRYLIKTRGQQVTLSCSPISGHRSVSWYQQTPGQGLQFLFEYFSETQRNKGNFPGRFSGRQFSNSRSEMNVSTLELGDSALYLCASSFRSYNEQFFGPGTRLTVL.

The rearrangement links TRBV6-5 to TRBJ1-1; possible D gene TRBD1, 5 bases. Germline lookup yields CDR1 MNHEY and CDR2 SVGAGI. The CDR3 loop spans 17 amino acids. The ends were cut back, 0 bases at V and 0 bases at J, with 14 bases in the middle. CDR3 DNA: TGTGCCAGCAGTTACTCGGGAAGGGGAAGTATGAACACTGAAGCTTTCTTT. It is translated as CASSYSGRGSMNTEAFF.

The CDR3 spells CASSLLGFESYNSPLHF. The CDR3 coding sequence is TGTGCCAGCAGTTTATTGGGGTTCGAGTCCTATAATTCACCCCTCCACTTT. The chain uses TRBV27 and TRBJ1-6, with D unresolved. The V end lost 1 base, the J end lost 1 base, and 11 bases lay between the germline ends. The CDR3 length is 17 residues. Germline values: CDR1 MNHEY, CDR2 SMNVEV (reference sequence).

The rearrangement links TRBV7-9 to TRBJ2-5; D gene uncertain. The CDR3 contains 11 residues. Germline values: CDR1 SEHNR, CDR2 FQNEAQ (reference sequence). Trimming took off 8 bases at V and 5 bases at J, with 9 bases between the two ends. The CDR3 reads CASSKVETQYF. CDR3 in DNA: TGTGCCAGCTCAAAGGTGGAGACCCAGTACTTC.

The CDR3 DNA sequence: TGCAGTGCTAGAATCGCGGGAGGGCCCGGGGAGCTGTTTTTT. It translates to CSARIAGGPGELFF. The gene calls are TRBV20-1 and TRBJ2-2; TRBD2 aligns across 9 bases. CDR3 size: 14 residues. The germline V gene has CDR1 DFQATT and CDR2 SNEGSKA (reference sequence). The J segment lost 6 bases and the V segment lost 2 bases, leaving 4 bases of the junction unmatched.

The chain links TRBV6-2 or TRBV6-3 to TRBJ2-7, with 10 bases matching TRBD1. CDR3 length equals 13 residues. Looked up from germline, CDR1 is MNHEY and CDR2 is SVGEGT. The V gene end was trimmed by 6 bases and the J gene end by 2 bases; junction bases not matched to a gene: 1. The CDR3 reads CASRGQGAYEQYV. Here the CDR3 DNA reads TGTGCCAGCAGAGGACAGGGGGCCTACGAGCAGTACGTC.

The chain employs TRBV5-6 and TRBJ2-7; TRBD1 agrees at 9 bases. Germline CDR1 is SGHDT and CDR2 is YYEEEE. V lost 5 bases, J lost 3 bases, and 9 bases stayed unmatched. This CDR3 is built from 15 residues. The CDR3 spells CASRSRTGVLYEQYF. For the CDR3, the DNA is TGTGCCAGCAGGTCCCGGACAGGGGTCCTCTACGAGCAGTACTTC.

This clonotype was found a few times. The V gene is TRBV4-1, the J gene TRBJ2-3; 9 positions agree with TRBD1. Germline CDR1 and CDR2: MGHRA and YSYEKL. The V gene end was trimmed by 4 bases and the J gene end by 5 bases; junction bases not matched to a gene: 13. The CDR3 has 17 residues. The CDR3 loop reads CASSPVVGTGLKDTQYF. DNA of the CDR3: TGCGCCAGCAGCCCTGTCGTTGGGACAGGGTTGAAAGATACGCAGTATTTT.

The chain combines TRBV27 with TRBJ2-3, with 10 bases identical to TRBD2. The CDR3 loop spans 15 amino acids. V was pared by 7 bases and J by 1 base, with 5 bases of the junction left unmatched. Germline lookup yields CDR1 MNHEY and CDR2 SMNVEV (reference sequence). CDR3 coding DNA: TGTGCCAGCACCCAGCGGGGGGGCGGCACAGATACGCAGTATTTT. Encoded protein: CASTQRGGGTDTQYF.

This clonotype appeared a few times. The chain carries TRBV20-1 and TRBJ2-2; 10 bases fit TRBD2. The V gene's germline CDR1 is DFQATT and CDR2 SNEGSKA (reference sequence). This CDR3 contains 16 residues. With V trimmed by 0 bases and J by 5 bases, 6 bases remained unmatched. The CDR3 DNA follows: TGCAGTGCTAGAGATCGGTCTAGCGGGAGTACCGGGGAGCTGTTTTTT. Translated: CSARDRSSGSTGELFF.

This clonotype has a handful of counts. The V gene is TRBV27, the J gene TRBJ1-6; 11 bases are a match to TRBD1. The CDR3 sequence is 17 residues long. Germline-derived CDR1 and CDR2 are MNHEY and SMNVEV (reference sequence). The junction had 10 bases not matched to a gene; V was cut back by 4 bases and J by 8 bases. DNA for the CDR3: TGTGCCAGCAGTTGGGACAGGGGGTCCGCGAATCATTCACCCCTCCACTTT. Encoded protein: CASSWDRGSANHSPLHF.

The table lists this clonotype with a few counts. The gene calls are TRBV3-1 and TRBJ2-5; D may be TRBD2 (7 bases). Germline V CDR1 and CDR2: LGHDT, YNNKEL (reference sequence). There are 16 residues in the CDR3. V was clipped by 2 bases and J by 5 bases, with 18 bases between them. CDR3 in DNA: TGTGCCAGCAGCCAATACAACGGGAGGAGGGGGGAGACCCAGTACTTC. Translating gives CASSQYNGRRGETQYF.

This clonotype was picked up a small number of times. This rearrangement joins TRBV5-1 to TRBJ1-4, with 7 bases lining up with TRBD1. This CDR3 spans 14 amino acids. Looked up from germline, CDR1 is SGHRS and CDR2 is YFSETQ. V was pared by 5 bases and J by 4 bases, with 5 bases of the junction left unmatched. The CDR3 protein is CASRKGGGNEKLFF. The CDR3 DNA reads TGCGCCAGCAGGAAAGGGGGCGGTAATGAAAAACTGTTTTTT.

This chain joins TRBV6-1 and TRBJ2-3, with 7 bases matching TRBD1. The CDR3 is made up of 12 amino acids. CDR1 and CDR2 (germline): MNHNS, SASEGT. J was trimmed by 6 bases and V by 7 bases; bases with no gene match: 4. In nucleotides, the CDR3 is TGTGCCAGCACCTGGACAGGTGATACGCAGTATTTT. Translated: CASTWTGDTQYF.